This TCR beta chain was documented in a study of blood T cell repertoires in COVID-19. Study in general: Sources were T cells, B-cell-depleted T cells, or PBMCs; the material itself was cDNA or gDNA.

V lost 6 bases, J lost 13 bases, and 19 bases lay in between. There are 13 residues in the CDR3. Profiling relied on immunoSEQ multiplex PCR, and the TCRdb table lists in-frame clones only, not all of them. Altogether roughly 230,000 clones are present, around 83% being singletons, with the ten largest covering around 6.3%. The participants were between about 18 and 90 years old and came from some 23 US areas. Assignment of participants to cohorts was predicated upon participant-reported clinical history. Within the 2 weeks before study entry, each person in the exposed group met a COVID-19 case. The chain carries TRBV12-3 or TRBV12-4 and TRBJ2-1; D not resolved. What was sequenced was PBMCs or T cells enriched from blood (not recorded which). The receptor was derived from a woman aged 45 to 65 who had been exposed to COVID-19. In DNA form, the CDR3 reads TGTGCCAGCAGCCCGGTCAAGAGGCCATTACAGTTCTTC. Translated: CASSPVKRPLQFF.